The present entry profiles one TCR beta chain with its context. The specificity of this receptor is unknown. No much larger clone exists at a distance of one base, and base qualities are not known. Resection was performed on patients in Japan or China between 2014 and 2017. Two lung cancer pathologists independently reviewed H&E slides to confirm the histologic diagnosis of every case. FFPE tissue was used for DNA isolation with the AllPrep DNA/RNA FFPE Kit. V lost 0 bases and J lost 5 bases, and the count of bases not matched to a germline gene is 8. CDR1 and CDR2, per the germline V gene, are SGHRS and YFSETQ. From cysteine to phenylalanine, the CDR3 is 15 amino acids long. Only the CDR3 portion is preserved as DNA: 45 bases, with reading frame beginning at the first base. This record comes from a study of immune evolution from preneoplasia to lung adenocarcinoma (dated by TCRdb to about 2021). Turning to the overall study: The study combined immune gene expression, TCR sequencing and multiplex immunofluorescence to profile immune contexture across lung adenocarcinoma precursors and invasive adenocarcinoma. Resected precursor lesions (AAH, AIS, MIA) and invasive adenocarcinomas were compared with paired morphologically normal lung tissue. Sample size was based on specimen availability rather than a prior power calculation. The immune data were integrated with whole exome sequencing and methylation data from the same cohort of nodules. A total of under 60 patients with pulmonary nodules who underwent surgical resection were included in the overall cohort. TCR sequencing data were obtained from more than 45 patients. According to the study, more than 100 samples were used for TCR sequencing. POLYSOLVER was used to infer class I HLA alleles from exome data, and LOHHLA was used to detect allele-specific HLA loss.

Using the immunoSEQ hsTCRbeta Kit, TCR beta CDR3 regions were sequenced from DNA. For the original study's pipeline: The ImmunoSEQ Analyzer was used to analyse the TCR sequencing data. T cell clonality was defined as 1 minus Pielou's evenness, as computed on productive rearrangements. T cell diversity was measured with the inverse Simpson index on productive templates. T cell density was expressed as TCR beta template counts normalized to usable DNA, with usable DNA estimated by amplifying and sequencing housekeeping genes. TCR metrics were compared across histologic stages using two-sided Kruskal-Wallis tests. This immuneACCESS table, as held by TCRdb, lists in-frame sequences with V and J called but not all clones. Of the missing ones, under half trace to an unresolved V gene in checked studies; the others have no known cause. V and J calls and clone size are given by that table; D and trimming were obtained from the DNA. The sample table shows about 4,700 clones, and over 65% are seen once. The ten largest clones take up less than 9% of the sample.

General findings and caveats noted by the study authors: Because all patients were from Japan and China, applicability to Western populations was uncertain. The highest top T cell clone frequencies were observed in normal lung, and a progressive decrease in top T cell clone frequencies appeared to occur from AAH through AIS, MIA and invasive adenocarcinoma. Normal lung showed the highest clonality, whereas later-stage lesions appeared to have higher T cell density and diversity but lower clonality. The findings rested on association rather than direct causation, and larger cohorts with long-term follow-up and longitudinal biopsies were considered necessary.

The origin of this receptor is a person aged 60-79 years with lung adenocarcinoma. The sequenced sample was FFPE adjacent normal lung tissue. The chain uses TRBV5-1 and TRBJ2-7, and TRBD1 aligns with 7 junction nucleotides. CDR3 sequence: CASSLEETGFNEQYF. The nucleotide sequence is TGCGCCAGCAGCTTGGAGGAGACAGGGTTTAACGAGCAGTACTTC.